Detailed here is one T cell receptor beta chain. As yet, its antigen is unknown. These data belong to a study of OX40 agonist ivuxolimab in advanced cancers. Study-wide results and limits: Undetermined was the antigen specificity of the expanded peripheral T cells.

The protocol was immunoSEQ multiplex PCR, while the TCRdb copy is restricted to in-frame clones and leaves out a portion. The table includes 12,000 to 15,000 clones, roughly 79% detected once. Unmatched junction bases numbered 6, after V lost 5 bases and J lost 8 bases. The CDR3 runs to 14 residues. Germline V CDR1 and CDR2: LGHNA, YNFKEQ. The sequences come from CD4+ or CD8+ T cells sorted from blood, collected in a trial of the OX40 agonist ivuxolimab. This receptor was identified in an adult with an advanced solid tumor such as melanoma, head and neck, liver or kidney cancer. V usage is TRBV4-2 and J usage is TRBJ2-1, with 10 bases matching TRBD2. CDR3 in DNA: TGTGCCAGCAGCTTTTGGCTAGCGGGGGATGAGCAGTTCTTC. Protein sequence: CASSFWLAGDEQFF.